The 21 T cell receptor beta chains in this list originate from one sample, sequenced in a study of shared clonotypes between healthy human individuals (TCRdb year 2020). To prepare the library, the immunoSEQ multiplex PCR assay was applied. TCRdb retrieved this table from immuneACCESS and kept in-frame rearrangements only. Not all clones are present; in checked studies, unresolved V genes account for under half, and no reason is known for the remainder. The sample table contains 2,500,000 or so clones; only one count was recorded for just over 90% of them. The ten largest clones capture about 0.13% of the sample. Sequences were obtained from naive CD4+ T cells sorted from blood. This sample's cell subset or site label indicates: CD45RA+ positively selected. The receptors were sampled from a man aged 18 to 30 in good health.

The chain carries TRBV2 and TRBJ2-7; a weak D match, TRBD2 (6 bases). V shed 4 bases and J shed 6 bases, with 13 bases lying between them. CDR1 SNHLY and CDR2 FYNNEI come from the germline V gene. This CDR3 contains 13 residues. This CDR3 is CASSGEVGSEQYF. The CDR3, as DNA: TGTGCCAGCAGTGGGGAGGTGGGGAGCGAGCAGTACTTC.

The chain couples TRBV27 to TRBJ1-1; D is uncertain. The length of the CDR3 is 17 residues. V lost 2 bases to trimming and J lost 0 bases, with 16 bases between them. Germline V gene data show CDR1 as MNHEY and CDR2 as SMNVEV (reference sequence). In DNA, the CDR3 is TGTGCCAGCAGTTTACGTCCAGGACCCCTTATGAACACTGAAGCTTTCTTT. It yields the protein CASSLRPGPLMNTEAFF.

The V and J genes are TRBV5-4 and TRBJ2-5; D perhaps matches TRBD1 (7 bases). The V gene's germline CDR1 is SGHNT and CDR2 YYREEE (reference sequence). The CDR3 has 15 amino acids. V lost 1 base and J lost 4, with 14 bases in between. Here the CDR3 DNA reads TGTGCCAGCAGCTTGCAGGGGGGCGGTGGAGAGACCCAGTACTTC. It yields the protein CASSLQGGGGETQYF.

The genes are TRBV7-2 and TRBJ1-6; D not certain. Germline V gene data show CDR1 as SGHTA and CDR2 as FQGNSA. CDR3 length: 14 amino acids. The V end lost 2 bases, the J end lost 8 bases, and 10 bases lay between the germline ends. Here the CDR3 reads CASSLQRTDSPLHF. The CDR3, as DNA: TGTGCCAGCAGCTTACAACGGACGGATTCACCCCTCCACTTT.

Concerning this clone: Other DNA sequences of this sample code for an identical CDR3. The CDR3 nucleotides are TGCGCCAGCAGCTTGGGCGGGGTCCAAGAGACCCAGTACTTC. It codes for CASSLGGVQETQYF. J is TRBJ2-5 and V is TRBV5-1, with D maybe TRBD2 (6 bases). Per germline, CDR1 SGHRS and CDR2 YFSETQ. This CDR3 has 14 amino acids. The ends were cut back, 0 bases at V and 1 base at J, with 7 bases in the middle.

The rearrangement links TRBV10-2 to TRBJ1-4; TRBD1 aligns across 9 bases. The CDR3 consists of 15 residues. The germline V gene has CDR1 WSHSY and CDR2 SAAADI. V was clipped by 6 bases and J by 7 bases; unmatched bases: 9. The DNA for the CDR3 is TGCGCCAGCAGGCTCACAGGGGGCGGGAGTGAAAAACTGTTTTTT. Protein sequence: CASRLTGGGSEKLFF.

The chain employs TRBV4-1 and TRBJ1-4; no clear D gene. V lost 1 base and J 4 bases, leaving 10 bases between the germline ends. This CDR3 has 15 residues. Germline assignment: CDR1 MGHRA and CDR2 YSYEKL. CDR3 loop: CASSQAGQVNEKLFF. CDR3 sequence (DNA): TGCGCCAGCAGCCAAGCCGGCCAGGTTAATGAAAAACTGTTTTTT.

This chain uses TRBV2 with TRBJ1-5, with D possibly TRBD1 on 5 matching bases. The CDR3 totals 15 residues. CDR1 is SNHLY and CDR2 is FYNNEI in the germline V gene. V lost 7 bases and J 10 bases, leaving 23 bases between the germline ends. In nucleotides, the CDR3 is TGTGCCAGCACCCCTTTCAGGGCGGGGCTGAAACCCCAGCATTTT. It yields the protein CASTPFRAGLKPQHF.

About this clone: The sample holds other DNA sequences that translate to the same CDR3. V and J are TRBV6-1 and TRBJ2-1, with TRBD2 matching 11 bases. J was trimmed by 3 bases and V by 4 bases; bases with no gene match: 2. CDR3 length: 15 amino acids. Germline CDR1 MNHNS, CDR2 SASEGT. The DNA for the CDR3 is TGTGCCAGCAGTGCCCTAGCGGGAGGCTACAATGAGCAGTTCTTC. Encoded protein: CASSALAGGYNEQFF.

The chain carries TRBV6-1 and TRBJ2-3; 9 nucleotides match TRBD1. J was trimmed by 5 bases and V by 4 bases; bases with no gene match: 7. The CDR3 is made up of 15 amino acids. Per germline, CDR1 MNHNS and CDR2 SASEGT. CDR3 nucleotides: TGTGCCAGCAGTGGAGCAACAGGGGGCAAAGATACGCAGTATTTT. Translating it yields CASSGATGGKDTQYF.

The chain joins TRBV19 to TRBJ1-2, with D hard to call. The ends were cut back, 8 bases at V and 0 bases at J, with 10 bases in the middle. Germline values: CDR1 LNHDA, CDR2 SQIVND (reference sequence). The CDR3 spans 13 residues. DNA for the CDR3: TGTGCCAGTCGGAGGCACTCTAACTATGGCTACACCTTC. Its translation: CASRRHSNYGYTF.

The chain has TRBV5-1 and TRBJ2-7; no clear D gene. CDR1 and CDR2 (germline): SGHRS, YFSETQ. Deletions cut 2 bases from V and 0 bases from J, with 6 bases between. CDR3 length: 13 amino acids. In DNA, the CDR3 is TGCGCCAGCAGCTTTGGAGCCTCCTACGAGCAGTACTTC. This encodes CASSFGASYEQYF. The variable domain in full, with the rest retrieved from reference TRBV5-1 and TRBJ2-7, is KAGVTQTPRYLIKTRGQQVTLSCSPISGHRSVSWYQQTPGQGLQFLFEYFSETQRNKGNFPGRFSGRQFSNSRSEMNVSTLELGDSALYLCASSFGASYEQYFGPGTRLTVT.

The V gene is TRBV11-2, the J gene TRBJ2-5; 8 bases map to TRBD2. This CDR3 spans 18 amino acids. V lost 0 bases to trimming and J lost 1 base; unmatched junction nucleotides: 10. The germline CDR1 and CDR2 sequences are SGHAT and FQNNGV. The CDR3 sequence: CASSLDLVGAGAQETQYF. In DNA, the CDR3 is TGTGCCAGCAGCTTAGATCTGGTCGGAGCGGGAGCCCAAGAGACCCAGTACTTC.

The rearrangement joins TRBV30 to TRBJ1-6, with D unclear. CDR1 and CDR2 from the germline V gene are GTSNPN and SVGIG (reference sequence). Trimming took off 1 base at V and 5 bases at J, with 9 bases between the two ends. The CDR3 spans 14 residues. CDR3 in amino acids: CAWSDRENNSPLHF. CDR3 DNA: TGTGCCTGGAGTGACAGAGAGAATAATTCACCCCTCCACTTT.

The gene calls are TRBV15 and TRBJ2-5; D ambiguous. V shed 0 bases and J shed 0 bases, with 5 bases lying between them. Germline lookup yields CDR1 LNHNV and CDR2 YYDKDF (reference sequence). This CDR3 spans 14 amino acids. CDR3 sequence reads: CATSRDGYQETQYF. The CDR3 DNA reads TGTGCCACCAGCAGAGACGGATACCAAGAGACCCAGTACTTC.

The genes are TRBV2 and TRBJ2-4; D not certain. The V end was cut by 6 bases, the J end by 2 bases, with 14 bases between. There are 15 residues in the CDR3. Germline values: CDR1 SNHLY, CDR2 FYNNEI. Here the CDR3 reads CASSPETMSKNIQYF. The CDR3 DNA reads TGTGCCAGCAGCCCCGAGACAATGTCCAAAAACATTCAGTACTTC. The variable domain in full, with the rest retrieved from reference TRBV2 and TRBJ2-4, is EPEVTQTPSHQVTQMGQEVILRCVPISNHLYFYWYRQILGQKVEFLVSFYNNEISEKSEIFDDQFSVERPDGSNFTLKIRSTKLEDSAMYFCASSPETMSKNIQYFGAGTRLSVL.

As for this clone: Other DNA sequences in the sample encode the same CDR3. The chain uses TRBV4-3 and TRBJ2-2; D may be TRBD1 (6 bases). Deletions cut 1 base from V and 4 bases from J, with 7 bases between. Germline CDR1 LGHNA, CDR2 YSLEER. This CDR3 is built from 14 residues. CDR3 nucleotides: TGCGCCAGCAGCCAAGCACAGGGCACCGGGGAGCTGTTTTTT. Translating it yields CASSQAQGTGELFF.

The rearrangement uses TRBV14 and TRBJ2-7; D is perhaps TRBD1 (6 bases). The CDR3 spans 15 residues. The V gene's germline CDR1 is SGHDN and CDR2 FVKESK. The ends were cut back, 5 bases at V and 1 base at J, with 15 bases in the middle. The chain's CDR3 is CASSVIGQGSYEQYF. In DNA, the CDR3 is TGTGCCAGCAGCGTCATAGGGCAGGGGTCCTACGAGCAGTACTTC.

This clone came up a few times. This sample also contains other DNA sequences that code for the same CDR3. V and J are TRBV18 and TRBJ1-5, with a tentative D call TRBD1 (6 bases). Germline values: CDR1 KGHSH, CDR2 LQKENI. V shed 2 bases and J shed 3 bases, with 8 bases lying between them. The CDR3 is 14 residues long. In nucleotides, the CDR3 is TGTGCCAGCTCACCATCAGGGGCCAATCAGCCCCAGCATTTT. Translating it yields CASSPSGANQPQHF. Full variable domain (missing parts from reference TRBV18 and TRBJ1-5): NAGVMQNPRHLVRRRGQEARLRCSPMKGHSHVYWYRQLPEEGLKFMVYLQKENIIDESGMPKERFSAEFPKEGPSILRIQQVVRGDSAAYFCASSPSGANQPQHFGDGTRLSIL.

This chain joins TRBV29-1 and TRBJ2-1; perhaps TRBD2 as D (5 bases). The length of the CDR3 is 13 residues. Trimming stripped 4 bases from V and 9 bases from J, with 16 bases between. CDR1 and CDR2 from the germline V gene are SQVTM and ANQGSEA. In DNA form, the CDR3 reads TGCAGCGTTGGAAACGGGGAGTACGGTGAGCAGTTCTTC. It codes for CSVGNGEYGEQFF.

In nucleotides, the CDR3 is TGTGCCAGCAGTTCCCCCGGGACAGGGGCCTACGACGAGCAGTACTTC. As protein: CASSSPGTGAYDEQYF. J is TRBJ2-7 and V is TRBV28, with 10 positions matching TRBD1. The CDR3 extends over 16 amino acids. CDR1 and CDR2 (germline): MDHEN, SYDVKM. V lost 4 bases to trimming and J lost 5 bases; unmatched junction nucleotides: 11.